These T cell receptor beta chains were read from a single sample in a study of blood T cells in healthy people across ages. TCRdb re-called the 5' RACE reads through MiXCR, storing one row per CDR3 protein. The data hold 1.5 million to 1.9 million distinct CDR3 sequences, with roughly two fifths observed a single time. Material: blood. All receptors come from a woman aged 18-30 years in good health. The CDR3 runs from the conserved cysteine through the conserved F or W. D genes are given only for firm matches. Not all rows give a size; the values are once, few, many and, for expanded clones, a class.

NA	NA	TRBV2	TRBJ2-7	TGTGCCAGCAGTGAAGCGAGAGGGAGCTCCTACGAGCAGTACTTC	CASSEARGSSYEQYF
NA	NA	TRBV6-5	TRBJ1-6	TGTGCCAGCAGTCCTTTGCCGTATAATTCACCCCTCCACTTT	CASSPLPYNSPLHF
NA	NA	TRBV24-1	TRBJ1-4	TGTGCCACCAGTGGTGGATGGAGTAATGAAAAACTGTTTTTT	CATSGGWSNEKLFF
NA	NA	TRBV5-4	TRBJ2-1	TGTGCCAGCAGCTTCAGGGAAACGGATGAGCAGTTCTTC	CASSFRETDEQFF
few	NA	TRBV6-5	TRBJ1-4	TGTGCCAGCAGTGACTCGAGCACCGGGCTACTTAATGAAAAACTGTTTTTT	CASSDSSTGLLNEKLFF
NA	NA	TRBV25-1	TRBJ2-2	TGTGCCAGCAGTGAATTCCGGACAGGGTACTCTGTGGAGCGGGAGAACACCGGGGAGCTGTTTTTT	CASSEFRTGYSVERENTGELFF
few	TRBD2	TRBV4-1	TRBJ2-3	TGCGCCAGCAGCCAAGATACGGGAGGTCACACAGATACGCAGTATTTT	CASSQDTGGHTDTQYF
NA	NA	TRBV7-8	TRBJ1-1	TGTGCCAGCAGCAGCCATATGGGGGTGAACACTGAAGCTTTCTTT	CASSSHMGVNTEAFF
NA	NA	TRBV10-3	TRBJ2-7	TGTGCCATCAGTGATAGGGGGGGCTCGGACTACGAGCAGTACTTC	CAISDRGGSDYEQYF
NA	TRBD2	TRBV6-2/TRBV6-3	TRBJ2-3	TGTGCCAGCAGTCGCGGGGGTCCTGAAGATACGCAGTATTTT	CASSRGGPEDTQYF
few	NA	TRBV25-1	TRBJ1-6	TGTGCCAGCAGTGAATACCTGGGGAGCTCCTATAATTCACCCCTCCACTTT	CASSEYLGSSYNSPLHF
NA	TRBD1	TRBV7-8	TRBJ1-4	TGTGCCAGCAGCGCTCGGACAGGGGGGGATGAAAAACTGTTTTTT	CASSARTGGDEKLFF
many	NA	TRBV7-6	TRBJ2-3	TGTGCCAGCAGCTTAAGTATCAGCACAGATACGCAGTATTTT	CASSLSISTDTQYF
few	NA	TRBV20-1	TRBJ2-3	TGCAGTGCTAGAGATCAGGCGCGGGACGGCACAGATACGCAGTATTTT	CSARDQARDGTDTQYF
few	NA	TRBV12-3/TRBV12-4	TRBJ2-5	TGTGCCAGCAGTTTAAACGGCGGGGAGCAGTACTTC	CASSLNGGEQYF
many	NA	TRBV20-1	TRBJ1-2	TGCAGCGCAAGAAGAGACTATGGCTACACCTTC	CSARRDYGYTF
NA	NA	TRBV6-2/TRBV6-3	TRBJ1-5	TGTGCCAGCAGTTACAGGGTCTGGGATCAGCCCCAGCATTTT	CASSYRVWDQPQHF
NA	NA	TRBV12-3/TRBV12-4	TRBJ2-1	TGTGCCAGCAGTTCTAATCTAGGGAATGAGCAGTTCTTC	CASSSNLGNEQFF
NA	NA	TRBV9	TRBJ2-1	TGTGCCAGCAGCGTAGAGGGGGTGAGCTCCTACAATGAGCAGTTCTTC	CASSVEGVSSYNEQFF
NA	NA	TRBV7-9	TRBJ1-1	TGTGCCAGCAGCCCCCGGGGGGCGCAGAACACTGAAGCTTTCTTT	CASSPRGAQNTEAFF
NA	NA	TRBV3-1	TRBJ2-1	TGTGCCAGCAGCCACCACAGGGTGACCTACAATGAGCAGTTCTTC	CASSHHRVTYNEQFF
few	TRBD2	TRBV3-1	TRBJ2-7	TGTGCCAGCAGCGCCCGACTAGCGGGTCACCAAATGCAGTACTTC	CASSARLAGHQMQYF
NA	NA	TRBV4-3	TRBJ2-1	TGCGCCAGCAGCCAAGGTAACGTAAGAGCTCGCCCCTACAATGAGCAGTTCTTC	CASSQGNVRARPYNEQFF
NA	NA	TRBV20-1	TRBJ2-7	TGCAGTGCTAGAGATCTTGGGACAGCGGGATACGAGCAGTACTTC	CSARDLGTAGYEQYF
NA	NA	TRBV7-9	TRBJ1-2	TGTGCCAGCAGCTTAGACGTCAGCTCCCTTGGTGGTGGCTACACCTTC	CASSLDVSSLGGGYTF
NA	NA	TRBV10-2	TRBJ1-2	TGCGCCAGCGTTGCGGGGCCCGGAGACTATGGCTACACCTTC	CASVAGPGDYGYTF
NA	TRBD1	TRBV20-1	TRBJ1-1	TGCAGTGCTATACAGGGGGCGCAGGGGACTGAAGCTTTCTTT	CSAIQGAQGTEAFF
NA	NA	TRBV6-5	TRBJ1-4	TGTGCCAGCAGTTACGGTTTGGCGGGACACCGAACAACTAATGAAAAACTGTTTTTT	CASSYGLAGHRTTNEKLFF
NA	NA	TRBV10-3	TRBJ2-7	TGTGCCATCAGCGGGGCAGGAAGCTCCTACGAGCAGTACTTC	CAISGAGSSYEQYF
few	NA	TRBV13	TRBJ1-4	TGTGCCAGCAGCTTAAGCCAGTCCGATGAAAAACTGTTTTTT	CASSLSQSDEKLFF
NA	NA	TRBV4-3	TRBJ2-3	TGCGCCAGCAGCCAAGCTTGGACCGCCTGGGATACGCAGTATTTT	CASSQAWTAWDTQYF
NA	TRBD1	TRBV4-1	TRBJ1-1	TGCGCCAGCAGCCAAACCCCGGGACAGGGCCTGAACACTGAAGCTTTCTTT	CASSQTPGQGLNTEAFF
NA	NA	TRBV20-1	TRBJ2-5	TGCAGTGCCCCGAGTGGGGGCCTTGGCAATGAGCAGTACTTC	CSAPSGGLGNEQYF
NA	NA	TRBV14	TRBJ2-4	TGTGCCAGCAGCCAAGGAGGGTCCGGGGGTCAAAACATTCAGTACTTC	CASSQGGSGGQNIQYF
NA	NA	TRBV20-1	TRBJ1-2	TGCAGTGCCTTCGAACGGCCCTCGGGGGGCTACACCTTC	CSAFERPSGGYTF
NA	NA	TRBV4-3	TRBJ1-4	TGCGCCAGCAGCCAAACCAACAGGGCGAGGGAAAAACTGTTTTTT	CASSQTNRAREKLFF
NA	NA	TRBV6-1	TRBJ2-4	TGTGCCAGCAGTATCGGGCCAGGTGCGGGTTTAGCCAAAAACATTCAGTACTTC	CASSIGPGAGLAKNIQYF
few	NA	TRBV15	TRBJ2-1	TGTGCCACCAGCAGAGATGGGAGCGGCTCCTACAATGAGCAGTTCTTC	CATSRDGSGSYNEQFF
NA	NA	TRBV15	TRBJ1-4	TGTGCCACCAGCAGAGTCAGGGCTGAAAAACTGTTTTTT	CATSRVRAEKLFF
once	TRBD2	TRBV6-1	TRBJ2-1	TGTGCCAGCAGTGAAATTACTAGCGGTGAGCAGTTCTTC	CASSEITSGEQFF
NA	TRBD1	TRBV7-7	TRBJ2-1	TGTGCTAGCAGCACAGGGGTGAGTCTTTACAATGAGCAGTTCTTC	CASSTGVSLYNEQFF
few	NA	TRBV6-5	TRBJ2-3	TGTGCCAGCAGTTATACGAGCGGCCCTAGCACAGATACGCAGTATTTT	CASSYTSGPSTDTQYF
few	TRBD1	TRBV24-1	TRBJ2-7	TGTGCCACCAGTGATTTTAAGGGACAGGTAACCTACAATGAGCAGTACTTC	CATSDFKGQVTYNEQYF
NA	NA	TRBV21-1	TRBJ1-5	TGTGCCAGCAGCAAGGGACACTTTAGCAATCAGCCCCAGCATTTT	CASSKGHFSNQPQHF
NA	TRBD1	TRBV20-1	TRBJ2-7	TGCAGTGCTAGAGGACAGGGGGTTAGCGAGCAGTACTTC	CSARGQGVSEQYF
few	TRBD1	TRBV7-6	TRBJ2-7	TGTGCCAGCAGCCAGAGGTACAGGGGCTACGAGCAGTACTTC	CASSQRYRGYEQYF
NA	NA	TRBV6-2/TRBV6-3	TRBJ2-3	TGTGCCAGCTCCCAGGGTATCGCAGATACGCAGTATTTT	CASSQGIADTQYF
NA	NA	TRBV15	TRBJ2-7	TGTGCCACCGGGTCGCCGGGACCGACTTACGAGCAGTACTTC	CATGSPGPTYEQYF